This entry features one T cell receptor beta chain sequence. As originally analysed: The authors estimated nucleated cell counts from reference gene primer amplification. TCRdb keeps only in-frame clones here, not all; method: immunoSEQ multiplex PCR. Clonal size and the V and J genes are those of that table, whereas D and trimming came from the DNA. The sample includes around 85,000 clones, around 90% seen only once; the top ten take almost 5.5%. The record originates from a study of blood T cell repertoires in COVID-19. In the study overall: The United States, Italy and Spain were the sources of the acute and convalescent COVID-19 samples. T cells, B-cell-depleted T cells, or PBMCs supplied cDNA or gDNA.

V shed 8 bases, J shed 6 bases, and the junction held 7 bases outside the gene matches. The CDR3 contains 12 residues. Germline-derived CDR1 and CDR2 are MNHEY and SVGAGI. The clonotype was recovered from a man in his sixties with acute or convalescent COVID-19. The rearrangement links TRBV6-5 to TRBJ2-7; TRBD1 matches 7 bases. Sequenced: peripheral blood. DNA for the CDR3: TGTGCCAGCGGAAACAGGGGTGTCGAGCAGTACTTC. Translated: CASGNRGVEQYF.